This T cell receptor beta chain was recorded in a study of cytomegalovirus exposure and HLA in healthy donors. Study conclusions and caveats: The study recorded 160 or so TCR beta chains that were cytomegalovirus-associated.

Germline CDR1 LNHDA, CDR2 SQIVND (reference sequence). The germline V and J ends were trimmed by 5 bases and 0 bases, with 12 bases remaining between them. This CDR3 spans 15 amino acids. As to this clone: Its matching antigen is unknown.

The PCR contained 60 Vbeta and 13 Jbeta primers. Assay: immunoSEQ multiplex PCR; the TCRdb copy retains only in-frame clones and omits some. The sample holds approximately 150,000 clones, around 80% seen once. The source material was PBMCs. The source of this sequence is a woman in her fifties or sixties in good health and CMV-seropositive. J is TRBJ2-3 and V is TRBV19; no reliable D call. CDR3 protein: CASSPRPLSTDTQYF. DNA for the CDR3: TGTGCCAGTAGTCCGCGGCCCCTGAGCACAGATACGCAGTATTTT.